This TCR beta chain came from a study of T cell responses to AZD1222 COVID-19 vaccine. Per the germline V gene, CDR1 is DFQATT and CDR2 is SNEGSKA (reference sequence). With 2 bases removed from V and 4 bases from J, the gap between germline ends came to 6 bases. This CDR3 is built from 11 residues. The table came from immunoSEQ multiplex PCR; TCRdb's copy has only in-frame clones and leaves some out. The sample includes approximately 46,000 clones, around 90% of them seen just once. The chain carries TRBV20-1 and TRBJ2-7; maybe TRBD2 (5 bases). Sequences were derived from peripheral blood, sampled 28 days after the second AZD1222 dose. This clonotype originated in an adult who received the AZD1222 COVID-19 vaccine. CDR3 bases: TGCAGTGCTAGACCGGGGTACGAGCAGTACTTC. Protein product: CSARPGYEQYF.